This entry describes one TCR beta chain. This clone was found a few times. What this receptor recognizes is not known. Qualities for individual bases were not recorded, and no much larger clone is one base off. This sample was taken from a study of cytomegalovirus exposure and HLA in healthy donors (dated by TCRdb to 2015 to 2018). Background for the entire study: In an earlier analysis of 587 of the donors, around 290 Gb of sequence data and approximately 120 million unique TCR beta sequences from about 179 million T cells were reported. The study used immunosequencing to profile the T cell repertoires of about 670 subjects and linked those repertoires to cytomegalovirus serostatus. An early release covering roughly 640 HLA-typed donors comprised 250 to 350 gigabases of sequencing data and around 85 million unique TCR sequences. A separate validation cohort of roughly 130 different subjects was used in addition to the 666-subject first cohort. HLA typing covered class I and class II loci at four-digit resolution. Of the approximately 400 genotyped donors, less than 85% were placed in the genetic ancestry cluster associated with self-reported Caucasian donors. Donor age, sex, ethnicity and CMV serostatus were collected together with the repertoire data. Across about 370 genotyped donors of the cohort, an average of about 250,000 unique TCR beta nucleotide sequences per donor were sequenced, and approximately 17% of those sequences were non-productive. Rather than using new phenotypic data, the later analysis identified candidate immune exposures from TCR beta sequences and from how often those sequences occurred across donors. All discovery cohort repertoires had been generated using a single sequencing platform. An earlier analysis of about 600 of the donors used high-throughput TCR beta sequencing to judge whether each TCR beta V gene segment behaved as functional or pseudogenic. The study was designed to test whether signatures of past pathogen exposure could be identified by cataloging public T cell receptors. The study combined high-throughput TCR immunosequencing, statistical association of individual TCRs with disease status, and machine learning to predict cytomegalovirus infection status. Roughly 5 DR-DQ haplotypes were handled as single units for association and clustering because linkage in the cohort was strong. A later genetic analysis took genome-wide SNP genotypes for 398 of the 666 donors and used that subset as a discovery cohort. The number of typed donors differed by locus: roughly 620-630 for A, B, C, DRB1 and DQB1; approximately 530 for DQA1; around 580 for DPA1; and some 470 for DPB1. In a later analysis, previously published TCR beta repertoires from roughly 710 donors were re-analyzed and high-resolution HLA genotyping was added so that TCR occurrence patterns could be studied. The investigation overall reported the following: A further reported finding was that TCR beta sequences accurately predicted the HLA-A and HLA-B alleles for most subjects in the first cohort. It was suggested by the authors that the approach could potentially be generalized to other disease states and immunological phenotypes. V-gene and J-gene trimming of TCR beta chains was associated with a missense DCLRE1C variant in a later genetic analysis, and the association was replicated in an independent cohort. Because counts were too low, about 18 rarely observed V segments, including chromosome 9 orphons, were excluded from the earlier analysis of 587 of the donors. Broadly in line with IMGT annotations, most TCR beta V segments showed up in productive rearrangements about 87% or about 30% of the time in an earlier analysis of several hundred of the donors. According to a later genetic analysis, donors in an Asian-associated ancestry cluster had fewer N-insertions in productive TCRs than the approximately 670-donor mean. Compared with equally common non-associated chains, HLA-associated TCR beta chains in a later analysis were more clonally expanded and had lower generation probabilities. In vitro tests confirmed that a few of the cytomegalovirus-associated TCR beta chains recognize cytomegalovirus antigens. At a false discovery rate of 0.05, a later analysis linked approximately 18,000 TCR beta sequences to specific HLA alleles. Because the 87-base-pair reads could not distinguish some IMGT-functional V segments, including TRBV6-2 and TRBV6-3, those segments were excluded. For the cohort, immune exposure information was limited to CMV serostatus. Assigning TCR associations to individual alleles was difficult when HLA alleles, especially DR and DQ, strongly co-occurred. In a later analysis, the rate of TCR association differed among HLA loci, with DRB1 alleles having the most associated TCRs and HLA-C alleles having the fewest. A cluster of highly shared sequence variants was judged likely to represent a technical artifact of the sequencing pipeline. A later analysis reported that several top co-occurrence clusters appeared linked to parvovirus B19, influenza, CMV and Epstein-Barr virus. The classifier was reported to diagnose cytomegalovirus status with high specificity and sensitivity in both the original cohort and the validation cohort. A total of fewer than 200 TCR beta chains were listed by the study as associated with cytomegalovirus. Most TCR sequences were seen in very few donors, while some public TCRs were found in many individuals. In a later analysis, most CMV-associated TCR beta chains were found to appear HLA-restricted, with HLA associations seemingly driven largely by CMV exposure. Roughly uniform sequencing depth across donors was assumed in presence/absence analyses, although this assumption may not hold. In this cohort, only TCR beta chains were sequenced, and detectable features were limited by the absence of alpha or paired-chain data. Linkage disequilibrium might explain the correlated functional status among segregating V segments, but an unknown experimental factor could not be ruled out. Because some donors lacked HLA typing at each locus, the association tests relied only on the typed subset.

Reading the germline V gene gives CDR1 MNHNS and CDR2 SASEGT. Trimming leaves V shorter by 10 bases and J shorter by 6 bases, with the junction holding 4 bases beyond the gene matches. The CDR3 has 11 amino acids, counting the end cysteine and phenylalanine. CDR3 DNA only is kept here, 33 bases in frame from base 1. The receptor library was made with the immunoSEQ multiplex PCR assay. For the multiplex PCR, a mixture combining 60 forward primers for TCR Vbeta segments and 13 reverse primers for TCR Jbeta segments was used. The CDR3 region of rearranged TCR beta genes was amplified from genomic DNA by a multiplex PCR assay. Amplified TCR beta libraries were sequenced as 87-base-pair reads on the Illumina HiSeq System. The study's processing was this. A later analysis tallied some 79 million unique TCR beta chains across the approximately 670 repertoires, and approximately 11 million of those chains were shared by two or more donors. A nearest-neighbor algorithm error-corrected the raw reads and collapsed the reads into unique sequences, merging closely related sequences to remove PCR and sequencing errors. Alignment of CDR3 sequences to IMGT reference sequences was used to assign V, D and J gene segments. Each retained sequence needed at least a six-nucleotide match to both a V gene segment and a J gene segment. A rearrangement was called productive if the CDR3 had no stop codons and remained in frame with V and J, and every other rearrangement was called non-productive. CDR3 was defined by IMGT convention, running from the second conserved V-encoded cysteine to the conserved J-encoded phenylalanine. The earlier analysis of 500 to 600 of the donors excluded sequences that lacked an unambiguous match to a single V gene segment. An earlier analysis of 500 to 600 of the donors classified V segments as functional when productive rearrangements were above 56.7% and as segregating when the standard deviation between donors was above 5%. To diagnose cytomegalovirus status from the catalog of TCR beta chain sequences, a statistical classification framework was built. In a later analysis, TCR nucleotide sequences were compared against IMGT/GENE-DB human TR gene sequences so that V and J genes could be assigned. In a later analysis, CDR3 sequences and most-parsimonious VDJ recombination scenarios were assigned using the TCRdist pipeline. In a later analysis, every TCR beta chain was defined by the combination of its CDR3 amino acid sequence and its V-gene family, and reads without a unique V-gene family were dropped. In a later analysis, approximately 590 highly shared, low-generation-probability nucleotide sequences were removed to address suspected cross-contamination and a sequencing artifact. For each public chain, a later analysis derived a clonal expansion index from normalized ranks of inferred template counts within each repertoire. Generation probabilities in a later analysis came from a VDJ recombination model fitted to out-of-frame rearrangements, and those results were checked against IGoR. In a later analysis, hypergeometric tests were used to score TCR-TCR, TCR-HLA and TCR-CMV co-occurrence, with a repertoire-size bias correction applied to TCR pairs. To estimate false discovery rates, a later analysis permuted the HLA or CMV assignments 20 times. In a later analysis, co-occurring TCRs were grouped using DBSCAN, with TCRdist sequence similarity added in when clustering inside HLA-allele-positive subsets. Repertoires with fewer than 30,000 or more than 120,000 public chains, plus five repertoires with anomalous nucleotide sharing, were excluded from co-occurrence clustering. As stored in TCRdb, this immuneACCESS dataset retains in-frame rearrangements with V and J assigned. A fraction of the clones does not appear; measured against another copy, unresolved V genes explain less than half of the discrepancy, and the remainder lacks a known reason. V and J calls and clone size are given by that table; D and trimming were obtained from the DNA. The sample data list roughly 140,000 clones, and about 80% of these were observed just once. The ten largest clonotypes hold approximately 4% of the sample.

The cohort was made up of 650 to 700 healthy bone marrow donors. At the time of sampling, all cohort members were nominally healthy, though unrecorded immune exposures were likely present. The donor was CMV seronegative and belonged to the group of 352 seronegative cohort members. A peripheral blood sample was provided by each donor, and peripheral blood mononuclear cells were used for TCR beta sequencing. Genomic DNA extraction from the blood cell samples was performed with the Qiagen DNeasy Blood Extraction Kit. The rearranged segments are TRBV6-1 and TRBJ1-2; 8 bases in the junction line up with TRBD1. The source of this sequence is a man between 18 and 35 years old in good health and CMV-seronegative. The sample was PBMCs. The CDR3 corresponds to CANQGADGYTF. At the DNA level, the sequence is TGTGCCAACCAGGGGGCGGATGGCTACACCTTC.